This T cell receptor (beta chain) was obtained from a study of blood T cell repertoires in COVID-19. On the study more broadly: Acute-phase and convalescent COVID-19 samples originated in the United States, Italy and Spain. PBMCs, B-cell-depleted T cells, or T cells were the source of the cDNA or gDNA that made up the material.

Clones were sequenced by immunoSEQ multiplex PCR, and TCRdb holds only the in-frame ones, with some missing. Here the sample spans some 13,000 clones, 65% to 90% being singletons. Germline assignment: CDR1 SNHLY and CDR2 FYNNEI. This CDR3 comprises 12 residues. The V end lost 2 bases, the J end lost 5 bases, and 6 bases lay between the germline ends. Specimen: peripheral blood. This TCR was sampled from an older man with acute or convalescent COVID-19. This rearrangement joins TRBV2 to TRBJ1-2; D unresolved. The CDR3 protein is CASSESGYGYTF. The CDR3 region has the DNA TGTGCCAGCAGTGAATCGGGGTATGGCTACACCTTC.